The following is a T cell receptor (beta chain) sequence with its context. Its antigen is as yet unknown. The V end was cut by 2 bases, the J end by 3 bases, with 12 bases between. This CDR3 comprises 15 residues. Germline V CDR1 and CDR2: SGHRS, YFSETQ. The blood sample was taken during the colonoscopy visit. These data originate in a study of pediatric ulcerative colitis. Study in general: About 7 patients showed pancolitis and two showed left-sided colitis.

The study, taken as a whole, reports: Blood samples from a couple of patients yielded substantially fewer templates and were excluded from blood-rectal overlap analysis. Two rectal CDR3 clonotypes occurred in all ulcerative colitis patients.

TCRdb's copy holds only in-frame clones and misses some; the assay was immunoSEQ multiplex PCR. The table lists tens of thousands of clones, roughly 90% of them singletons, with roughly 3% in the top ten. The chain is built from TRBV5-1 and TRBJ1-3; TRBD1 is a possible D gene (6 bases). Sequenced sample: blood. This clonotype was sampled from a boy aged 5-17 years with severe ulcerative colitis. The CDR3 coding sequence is TGCGCCAGCAGCTTACAGGGTTCGGATGGAAACACCATATATTTT. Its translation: CASSLQGSDGNTIYF.